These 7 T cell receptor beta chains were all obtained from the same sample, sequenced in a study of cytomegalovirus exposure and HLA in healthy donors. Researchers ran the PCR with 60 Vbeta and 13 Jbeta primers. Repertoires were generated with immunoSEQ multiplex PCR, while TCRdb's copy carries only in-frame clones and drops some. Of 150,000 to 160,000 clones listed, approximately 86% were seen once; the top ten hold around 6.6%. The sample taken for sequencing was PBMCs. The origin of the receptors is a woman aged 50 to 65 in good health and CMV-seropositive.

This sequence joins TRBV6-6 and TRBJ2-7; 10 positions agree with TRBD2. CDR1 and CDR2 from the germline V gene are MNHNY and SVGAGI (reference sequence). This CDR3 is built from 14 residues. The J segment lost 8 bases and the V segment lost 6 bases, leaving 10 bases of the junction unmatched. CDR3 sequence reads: CASRLALAGEKQYF. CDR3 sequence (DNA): TGTGCCAGCAGGCTAGCCCTAGCGGGGGAGAAGCAGTACTTC.

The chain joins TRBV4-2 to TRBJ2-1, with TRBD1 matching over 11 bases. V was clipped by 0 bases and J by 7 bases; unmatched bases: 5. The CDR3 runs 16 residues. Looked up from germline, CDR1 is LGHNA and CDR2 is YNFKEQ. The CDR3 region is CASSQDLGTGGNEQFF. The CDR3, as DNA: TGTGCCAGCAGCCAAGATCTTGGGACAGGGGGGAATGAGCAGTTCTTC.

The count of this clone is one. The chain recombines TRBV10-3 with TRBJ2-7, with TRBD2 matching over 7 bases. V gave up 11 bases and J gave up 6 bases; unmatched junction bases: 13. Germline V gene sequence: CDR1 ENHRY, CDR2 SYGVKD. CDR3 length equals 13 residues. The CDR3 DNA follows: TGTGCCGTGACAGAGATTTCGGGGGGCGAGCAGTACTTC. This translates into CAVTEISGGEQYF.

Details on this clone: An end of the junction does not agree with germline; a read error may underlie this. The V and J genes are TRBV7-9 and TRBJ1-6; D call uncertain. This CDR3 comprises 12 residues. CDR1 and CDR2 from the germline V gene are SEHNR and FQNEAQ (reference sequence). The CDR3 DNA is TGTTCCAGCAGCTTATTCGATTCACCCCTCCACTTT. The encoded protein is CSSSLFDSPLHF.

The CDR3 DNA sequence: TGTGCCACCCATCCCTCCCATCGGGGGGGGAGGGGGAGAGTGAACACTGAAGCTTTCTTT. This codes for CATHPSHRGGRGRVNTEAFF. The chain recombines TRBV15 with TRBJ1-1; TRBD1 is a possible D gene (6 bases). Germline V lookup: CDR1 LNHNV, CDR2 YYDKDF (reference sequence). The CDR3 runs 20 residues. Trimming cost V 8 bases and J 0 bases, with 31 bases left between them.

CDR3 DNA sequence: TGCGCCAGCAGCTTAGCAGGGCCCGCAACTAATGAAAAACTGTTTTTT. It is translated as CASSLAGPATNEKLFF. The chain carries TRBV5-1 and TRBJ1-4; D perhaps matches TRBD1 (5 bases). The CDR3 extends over 16 amino acids. V dropped 2 bases and J dropped 0 bases, with 11 bases sitting between them. Per the germline V gene, CDR1 is SGHRS and CDR2 is YFSETQ.

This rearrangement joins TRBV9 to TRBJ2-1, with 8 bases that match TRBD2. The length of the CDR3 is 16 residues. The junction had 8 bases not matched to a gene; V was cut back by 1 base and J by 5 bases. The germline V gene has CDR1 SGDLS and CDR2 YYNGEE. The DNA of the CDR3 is TGTGCCAGCAGCGTATCCAAGCGGGGGATGGACAATGAGCAGTTCTTC. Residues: CASSVSKRGMDNEQFF.